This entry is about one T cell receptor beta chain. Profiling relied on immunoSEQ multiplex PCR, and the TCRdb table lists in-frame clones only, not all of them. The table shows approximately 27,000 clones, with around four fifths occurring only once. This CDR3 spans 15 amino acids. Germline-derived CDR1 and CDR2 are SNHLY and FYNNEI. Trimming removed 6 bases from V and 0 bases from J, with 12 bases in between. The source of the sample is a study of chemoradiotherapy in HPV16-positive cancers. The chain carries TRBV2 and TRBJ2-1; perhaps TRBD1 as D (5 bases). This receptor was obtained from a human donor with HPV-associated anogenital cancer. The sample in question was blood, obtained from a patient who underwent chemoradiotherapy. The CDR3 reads CASRLDSDSYNEQFF. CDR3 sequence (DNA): TGTGCCAGCAGACTCGACAGCGACTCCTACAATGAGCAGTTCTTC.